The 14 T cell receptor beta chains reported below all come from one sample, sequenced in a study of beta chain features in type 1 diabetes. Findings and limits, study-wide: TCRB CDR3s from Type 1 diabetes patients were moderately but significantly shorter in all four CD4+ subsets.

Every bit of the isolated RNA underwent reverse transcription, so sequencing read expressed TCRB transcripts. Sequencing used immunoSEQ multiplex PCR; TCRdb keeps in-frame clones, though not all of them. The sample shows some 120,000 clones, about 18% of them seen only once. No antigen is known for these receptors. Material for sequencing was central memory CD4+ T cells from blood. These receptor sequences come from a man between 18 and 35 years old with type 1 diabetes.

CDR3 DNA sequence: TGTGCCAGTTCGTCCACAGGGATTGCCTATCAGCCCCAGCATTTT. Amino acid sequence: CASSSTGIAYQPQHF. The V and J genes are TRBV19 and TRBJ1-5; tentative D call: TRBD1 (6 bases). Germline V gene sequence: CDR1 LNHDA, CDR2 SQIVND (reference sequence). The V and J ends lost 8 bases and 5 bases respectively, with 19 bases between them. This CDR3 comprises 15 residues.

The rearrangement links TRBV7-2 to TRBJ2-7, with D possibly matching TRBD1 (5 bases). Germline lookup yields CDR1 SGHTA and CDR2 FQGNSA. CDR3 length: 12 residues. V was trimmed by 5 bases and J by 5 bases, leaving 10 bases between them. CDR3 in amino acids: CASSRQRNEQYF. CDR3 in DNA: TGTGCCAGCAGCCGACAGAGGAACGAGCAGTACTTC.

The V gene is TRBV7-9, the J gene TRBJ2-3; 8 bases match TRBD2. With 3 bases clipped from V and 4 bases from J, the junction kept 6 bases outside the gene matches. The germline gives CDR1 SEHNR, CDR2 FQNEAQ (reference sequence). This CDR3 contains 15 residues. The CDR3 reads CASSLRAGEADTQYF. CDR3 DNA: TGTGCCAGCAGCTTGAGAGCGGGAGAGGCAGATACGCAGTATTTT. The variable domain in full, with the rest retrieved from reference TRBV7-9 and TRBJ2-3, is DTGVSQNPRHKITKRGQNVTFRCDPISEHNRLYWYRQTLGQGPEFLTYFQNEAQLEKSRLLSDRFSAERPKGSFSTLEIQRTEQGDSAMYLCASSLRAGEADTQYFGPGTRLTVL.

This clone showed up many times. Other DNA sequences in this sample translate to the same CDR3. V is TRBV5-6 and J is TRBJ2-7; TRBD1 agrees at 8 bases. This CDR3 spans 14 amino acids. Looked up from germline, CDR1 is SGHDT and CDR2 is YYEEEE. V gave up 0 bases and J gave up 3 bases; unmatched junction bases: 2. The CDR3 region has the DNA TGTGCCAGCAGCTTGGGACAGGGGCGCTACGAGCAGTACTTC. Amino acids: CASSLGQGRYEQYF.

This clone appeared a few times. Additional DNA sequences in this sample encode the identical CDR3. V is TRBV18 and J is TRBJ1-5; the D is unclear. CDR1 is KGHSH, CDR2 LQKENI, per germline. This CDR3 contains 13 residues. V lost 6 bases and J 0 bases, leaving 6 bases between the germline ends. The CDR3 bases are TGTGCCAGCTCCCTCGGTAGCAATCAGCCCCAGCATTTT. It yields the protein CASSLGSNQPQHF.

A few counts support this clone. The rearrangement links TRBV25-1 to TRBJ1-2; TRBD1 aligns across 8 bases. This CDR3 is 14 amino acids long. In germline, CDR1 is MGHDK, CDR2 SYGVNS. The V and J ends lost 6 bases and 6 bases, in that order; junction bases with no gene match: 9. CDR3 in amino acids: CASSLQGVVDGYTF. For the CDR3, the DNA is TGTGCCAGCAGCCTACAGGGGGTGGTCGATGGCTACACCTTC.

Remarks on this clone: A much more abundant neighbour one base away suggests this may be a read error. The chain employs TRBV11-1 and TRBJ2-5, with D perhaps matching TRBD2 (6 bases). Germline assignment: CDR1 SGHAT and CDR2 FQDESV (reference sequence). The V end lost 5 bases, the J end lost 1 base, and 8 bases lay between the germline ends. The CDR3 extends over 13 amino acids. The CDR3 DNA sequence: TGTGCCAGCAGCGTGGGACTCCAAGAGACCCAGTACTTC. Amino acids: CASSVGLQETQYF.

This chain uses TRBV19 with TRBJ2-1, with 9 bases fitting TRBD1. V trimming: 4 bases; J trimming: 5 bases; junction bases outside the gene matches: 6. CDR1 and CDR2 (germline): LNHDA, SQIVND (reference sequence). CDR3 length equals 15 residues. The CDR3 bases are TGTGCCAGTAGTAAAAGGACAGGGGATGACAATGAGCAGTTCTTC. Translating gives CASSKRTGDDNEQFF. Using reference TRBV19 and TRBJ2-1 for the parts outside the CDR3, the full variable domain is DGGITQSPKYLFRKEGQNVTLSCEQNLNHDAMYWYRQDPGQGLRLIYYSQIVNDFQKGDIAEGYSVSREKKESFPLTVTSAQKNPTAFYLCASSKRTGDDNEQFFGPGTRLTVL.

This clone was counted between two and nine times. The chain recombines TRBV7-9 with TRBJ2-4, with TRBD1 as a possible D gene (6 bases). The CDR3 is 15 residues long. The germline V gene encodes CDR1 SEHNR and CDR2 FQNEAQ (reference sequence). Trimming cost V 1 base and J 5 bases, with 12 bases left between them. Here the CDR3 reads CASSLDYRVENIQYF. The DNA of the CDR3 is TGTGCCAGCAGCTTAGACTACAGGGTAGAAAACATTCAGTACTTC.

The chain links TRBV18 to TRBJ1-1, with D maybe TRBD1 (6 bases). Germline V CDR1 and CDR2: KGHSH, LQKENI. Trimming left V 0 bases short and J 3 bases short, with 20 bases between. The CDR3 covers 18 residues. CDR3 DNA sequence: TGTGCCAGCTCACCACCCGGTCAGGGGAATATTGCGGACACTGAAGCTTTCTTT. It is translated as CASSPPGQGNIADTEAFF.

The genes are TRBV30 and TRBJ1-1, with D hard to call. The CDR3 runs to 13 residues. In germline, CDR1 is GTSNPN, CDR2 SVGIG (reference sequence). Between the trimmed V and J ends, which lost 3 bases and 5 bases, there was a span of 13 bases. The chain's CDR3 is CAWSTGSETEAFF. The CDR3 DNA is TGTGCCTGGAGCACGGGGAGTGAGACTGAAGCTTTCTTT.

This clone was observed a handful of times. The chain combines TRBV5-1 with TRBJ1-1; tentatively, D is TRBD1 (5 bases). Deletions cut 3 bases from V and 5 bases from J, with 14 bases between. The CDR3 runs to 14 residues. Germline CDR1 SGHRS, CDR2 YFSETQ. The CDR3, as DNA: TGCGCCAGCAGCTATGTGGATTCAGGGACTGAAGCTTTCTTT. Translated, it gives CASSYVDSGTEAFF.

V usage is TRBV7-2 and J usage is TRBJ1-6; D may be TRBD1 (6 bases). The CDR3 sequence is 17 residues long. The germline V gene encodes CDR1 SGHTA and CDR2 FQGNSA. V lost 5 bases and J lost 5, with 19 bases in between. The CDR3: CASSRLQRTANNSPLHF. For the CDR3, the DNA is TGTGCCAGCAGCCGCCTTCAACGGACAGCCAATAATTCACCCCTCCACTTT. Full variable domain (remainder filled in from reference TRBV7-2 and TRBJ1-6): GAGVSQSPSNKVTEKGKDVELRCDPISGHTALYWYRQSLGQGLEFLIYFQGNSAPDKSGLPSDRFSAERTGGSVSTLTIQRTQQEDSAVYLCASSRLQRTANNSPLHFGNGTRLTVT.

V gene TRBV30 combines with J gene TRBJ1-5; D uncertain. Germline V gives CDR1 GTSNPN, CDR2 SVGIG (reference sequence). V was trimmed by 1 base and J by 3 bases, leaving 10 bases between them. The CDR3 runs to 14 residues. The CDR3: CAWSGVDHNQPQHF. The CDR3 DNA reads as TGTGCCTGGAGTGGGGTAGATCACAATCAGCCCCAGCATTTT. Drawing the rest from reference TRBV30 and TRBJ1-5, the complete variable domain is SQTIHQWPATLVQPVGSPLSLECTVEGTSNPNLYWYRQAAGRGLQLLFYSVGIGQISSEVPQNLSASRPQDRQFILSSKKLLLSDSGFYLCAWSGVDHNQPQHFGDGTRLSIL.